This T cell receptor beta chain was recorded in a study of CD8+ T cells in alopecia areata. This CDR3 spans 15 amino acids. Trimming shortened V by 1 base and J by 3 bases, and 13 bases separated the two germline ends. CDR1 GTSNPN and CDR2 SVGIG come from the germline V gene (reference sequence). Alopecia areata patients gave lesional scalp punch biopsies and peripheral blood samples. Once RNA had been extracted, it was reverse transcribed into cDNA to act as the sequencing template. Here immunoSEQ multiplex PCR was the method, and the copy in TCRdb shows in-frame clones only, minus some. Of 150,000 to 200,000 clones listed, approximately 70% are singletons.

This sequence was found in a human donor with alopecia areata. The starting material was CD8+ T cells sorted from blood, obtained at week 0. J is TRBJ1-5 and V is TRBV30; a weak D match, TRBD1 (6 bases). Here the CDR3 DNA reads TGTGCCTGGAGTGCCCTCGGACAGCACAATCAGCCCCAGCATTTT. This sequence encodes CAWSALGQHNQPQHF.